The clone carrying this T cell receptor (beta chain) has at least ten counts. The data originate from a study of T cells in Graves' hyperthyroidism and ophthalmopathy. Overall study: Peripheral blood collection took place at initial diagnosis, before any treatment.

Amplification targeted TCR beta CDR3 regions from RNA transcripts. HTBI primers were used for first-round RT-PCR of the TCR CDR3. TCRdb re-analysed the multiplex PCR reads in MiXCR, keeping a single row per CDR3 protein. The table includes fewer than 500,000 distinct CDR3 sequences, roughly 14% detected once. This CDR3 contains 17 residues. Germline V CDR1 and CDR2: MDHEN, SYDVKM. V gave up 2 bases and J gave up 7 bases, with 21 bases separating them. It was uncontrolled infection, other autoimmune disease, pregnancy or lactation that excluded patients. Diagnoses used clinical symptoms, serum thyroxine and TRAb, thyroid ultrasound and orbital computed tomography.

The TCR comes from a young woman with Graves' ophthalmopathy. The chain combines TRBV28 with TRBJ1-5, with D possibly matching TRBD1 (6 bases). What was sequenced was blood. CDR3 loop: CASSLARGGVYGQPQHF. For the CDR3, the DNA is TGTGCCAGCAGTTTAGCCAGAGGGGGAGTGTACGGCCAGCCCCAGCATTTT.